This T cell receptor (beta chain) emerged from a study of cytomegalovirus exposure and HLA in healthy donors. Study-wide findings and caveats: Segments of the TCR beta V type were, in most cases, productive about 87% or about 30% of the time in an earlier analysis. Based on reports, TCR beta sequences accurately predicted HLA-A and HLA-B alleles for most subjects. Sequencing likely produced, as an artifact, a cluster of highly shared sequence variants.

About this clone: Its target is not known.

Per germline, CDR1 MNHEY and CDR2 SVGAGI. The ends were cut back, 3 bases at V and 0 bases at J, with 12 bases in the middle. This CDR3 is 15 amino acids long. Primers included in the PCR were 60 Vbeta and 13 Jbeta primers. Sequencing was performed with immunoSEQ multiplex PCR; in TCRdb, only in-frame clones are kept and a portion is missing. This table holds 150,000 to 180,000 clones, under 85% found once. The sequence came from a man aged 18 to 29 in good health and CMV-seronegative. The sample was PBMCs. This chain uses TRBV6-5 with TRBJ2-7; weak D call: TRBD1 (6 bases). The CDR3, as DNA: TGTGCCAGCAGTTATACACAGACAGGCTCCTACGAGCAGTACTTC. Translation: CASSYTQTGSYEQYF.